These T cell receptor beta chains were read from a single sample in a study of CD8 T cells in ankylosing spondylitis. TCRdb re-derived calls from the 5' RACE reads in MiXCR, one entry per CDR3 protein. Found here are about 460,000 distinct CDR3 sequences, approximately 5.3% of them singletons; the top ten hold under 4.5%. The sequenced material came from blood, either unsorted or a sorted T cell fraction (not recorded which). These receptors were taken from a male donor with ankylosing spondylitis. CDR3s include the opening cysteine and the closing phenylalanine or tryptophan. Fields, in order: V gene, D gene, J gene, clone size, CDR3 DNA, CDR3 protein. The D gene is left open where the match is weak. Rows may omit the clone size; those that give it use once, few, many or a size class.

V gene: TRBV14; D gene: .; J gene: TRBJ2-3; clone size: many; CDR3 DNA: TGTGCCAGCAGCCAGGCCCGGGGAGATACGCAGTATTTT; CDR3 protein: CASSQARGDTQYF
V gene: TRBV27; D gene: .; J gene: TRBJ1-4; clone size: many; CDR3 DNA: TGTGCCAGCAGTTTACGCACCCCCGGGGTCCCGGCTGAAAAACTGTTTTTT; CDR3 protein: CASSLRTPGVPAEKLFF
V gene: TRBV6-6; D gene: .; J gene: TRBJ1-5; clone size: many; CDR3 DNA: TGTGCCAGCAGTTTCCCCGATGATCAGCCCCAGCATTTT; CDR3 protein: CASSFPDDQPQHF
V gene: TRBV6-5; D gene: .; J gene: TRBJ1-1; clone size: .; CDR3 DNA: TGTGCCAGCATTTCGACCCCAGCGACTGAAGCTTTCTTT; CDR3 protein: CASISTPATEAFF
V gene: TRBV4-2; D gene: TRBD2; J gene: TRBJ2-7; clone size: many; CDR3 DNA: TGTGCCAGCAGCCAGAGGGCTGGGGGGGATTACGAGCAGTACTTC; CDR3 protein: CASSQRAGGDYEQYF
V gene: TRBV7-2; D gene: TRBD2; J gene: TRBJ2-6; clone size: few; CDR3 DNA: TGTGCCAGCAGCCGCGGGGGAGCTGGGGCCAACGTCCTGACTTTC; CDR3 protein: CASSRGGAGANVLTF
V gene: TRBV6-1; D gene: .; J gene: TRBJ2-6; clone size: many; CDR3 DNA: TGTGCCAGCAGGAGCCCCGTTAGGAACGTCCTGACTTTC; CDR3 protein: CASRSPVRNVLTF
V gene: TRBV5-1; D gene: TRBD1; J gene: TRBJ1-1; clone size: many; CDR3 DNA: TGCGCCAGCAGCGTACAGGGGGCTGGGGGCACTGAAGCTTTCTTT; CDR3 protein: CASSVQGAGGTEAFF
V gene: TRBV29-1; D gene: .; J gene: TRBJ1-2; clone size: many; CDR3 DNA: TGCAGCGTCATCGGGGAACAGGGTTTAGGCTACACCTTC; CDR3 protein: CSVIGEQGLGYTF
V gene: TRBV6-6; D gene: .; J gene: TRBJ2-1; clone size: many; CDR3 DNA: TGTGCCAGTTCGAGGGTGAATGAGCAGTTCTTC; CDR3 protein: CASSRVNEQFF
V gene: TRBV5-5; D gene: .; J gene: TRBJ2-1; clone size: .; CDR3 DNA: TGTGCCAGCAGCCCTGGGGGTGCATTGGTAAAGCAGTTCTTC; CDR3 protein: CASSPGGALVKQFF
V gene: TRBV20-1; D gene: .; J gene: TRBJ2-7; clone size: many; CDR3 DNA: TGCAGTGCACGACAGTACTCCTACGAGCAGTACTTC; CDR3 protein: CSARQYSYEQYF
V gene: TRBV28; D gene: .; J gene: TRBJ2-2; clone size: .; CDR3 DNA: TGTGCCAGCAGTTCCCCCCGTTGGGGGACCGGGGAGCTGTTTTTT; CDR3 protein: CASSSPRWGTGELFF
V gene: TRBV5-4; D gene: .; J gene: TRBJ2-1; clone size: .; CDR3 DNA: TGTGCCAGCAGTTTTAGGCGGGACTCTAAGGGCGATGAGCAGTTCTTC; CDR3 protein: CASSFRRDSKGDEQFF
V gene: TRBV5-4; D gene: TRBD2; J gene: TRBJ2-3; clone size: many; CDR3 DNA: TGTGCCAGCAGCGCGGGGCTAGCGGGAGTAAAAGATACGCAGTATTTT; CDR3 protein: CASSAGLAGVKDTQYF
V gene: TRBV18; D gene: TRBD1; J gene: TRBJ1-2; clone size: .; CDR3 DNA: TGTGCCAGCTCACCACCGGGGACAGCCAGGAACTATGGCTACACCTTC; CDR3 protein: CASSPPGTARNYGYTF
V gene: TRBV5-1; D gene: TRBD1; J gene: TRBJ2-2; clone size: many; CDR3 DNA: TGCGCCAGCAGTACTCAGGGGGACACCGGGGAGCTGTTTTTT; CDR3 protein: CASSTQGDTGELFF
V gene: TRBV9; D gene: .; J gene: TRBJ2-3; clone size: many; CDR3 DNA: TGTGCCAGCAGCTTAAAAAGGACAGATACGCAGTATTTT; CDR3 protein: CASSLKRTDTQYF
V gene: TRBV24-1; D gene: .; J gene: TRBJ2-5; clone size: few; CDR3 DNA: TGTGCCACCAGTGCTTCCTTAGGACAGTCCATCCAAGAGACCCAGTACTTC; CDR3 protein: CATSASLGQSIQETQYF
V gene: TRBV7-2; D gene: .; J gene: TRBJ2-7; clone size: many; CDR3 DNA: TGTGCCAGCAGCCCAAAGGGCGAGCAGTACTTC; CDR3 protein: CASSPKGEQYF
V gene: TRBV12-3/TRBV12-4; D gene: TRBD1; J gene: TRBJ1-2; clone size: many; CDR3 DNA: TGTGCCAGCAGTCCGGGACAGGGTCCTTGGGGCTACACCTTC; CDR3 protein: CASSPGQGPWGYTF
V gene: TRBV5-1; D gene: TRBD2; J gene: TRBJ2-7; clone size: many; CDR3 DNA: TGCGCCTCTTCCTTGGGACTAGTAAACGAGCAGTACTTC; CDR3 protein: CASSLGLVNEQYF
V gene: TRBV9; D gene: .; J gene: TRBJ1-4; clone size: many; CDR3 DNA: TGTGCCAGCAGCGTAGCAGCCGGACCAACTAATGAAAAACTGTTTTTT; CDR3 protein: CASSVAAGPTNEKLFF
V gene: TRBV7-9; D gene: .; J gene: TRBJ1-1; clone size: many; CDR3 DNA: TGTGCCAGCAGCCCTCGGACCCACACTGAAGCTTTCTTT; CDR3 protein: CASSPRTHTEAFF
V gene: TRBV12-3/TRBV12-4; D gene: .; J gene: TRBJ2-5; clone size: few; CDR3 DNA: TGTGCCAGCAGTTTAGGGGGCTGGGTTCAAGAGACCCAGTACTTC; CDR3 protein: CASSLGGWVQETQYF
V gene: TRBV6-5; D gene: .; J gene: TRBJ2-2; clone size: many; CDR3 DNA: TGTGCCAGCAGTTCCCTCGAGAGGGAGCTGTTTTTT; CDR3 protein: CASSSLERELFF